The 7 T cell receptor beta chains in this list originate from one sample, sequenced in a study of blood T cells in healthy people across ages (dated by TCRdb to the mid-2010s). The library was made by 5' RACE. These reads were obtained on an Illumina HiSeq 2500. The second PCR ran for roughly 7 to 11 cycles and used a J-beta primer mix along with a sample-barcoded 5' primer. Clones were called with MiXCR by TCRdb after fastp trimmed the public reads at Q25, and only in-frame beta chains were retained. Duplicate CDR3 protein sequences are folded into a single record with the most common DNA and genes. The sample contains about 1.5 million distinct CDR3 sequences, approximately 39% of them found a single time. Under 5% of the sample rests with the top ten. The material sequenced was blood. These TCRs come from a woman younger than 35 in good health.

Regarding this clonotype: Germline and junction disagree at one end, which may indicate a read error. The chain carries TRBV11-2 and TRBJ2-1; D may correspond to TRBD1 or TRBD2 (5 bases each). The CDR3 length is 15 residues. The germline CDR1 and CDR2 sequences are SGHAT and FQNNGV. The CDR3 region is CVSSFRDHTYNEQFF. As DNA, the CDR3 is TGTGTCAGCAGCTTTCGGGACCATACCTACAATGAGCAGTTCTTC.

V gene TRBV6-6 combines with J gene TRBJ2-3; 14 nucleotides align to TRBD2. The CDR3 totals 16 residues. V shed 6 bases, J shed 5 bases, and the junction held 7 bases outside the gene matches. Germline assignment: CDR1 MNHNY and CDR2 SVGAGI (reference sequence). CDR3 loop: CASRRTSGGTIDTQYF. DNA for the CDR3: TGTGCCAGCAGGAGGACTAGCGGGGGGACGATAGATACGCAGTATTTT.

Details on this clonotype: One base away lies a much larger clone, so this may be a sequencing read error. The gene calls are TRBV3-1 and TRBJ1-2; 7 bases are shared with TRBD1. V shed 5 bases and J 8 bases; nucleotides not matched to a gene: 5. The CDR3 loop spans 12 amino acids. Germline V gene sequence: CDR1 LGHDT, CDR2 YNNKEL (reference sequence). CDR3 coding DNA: TGTGCCAGCAGCTCCGGGACAGCCGGCTACACCTTC. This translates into CASSSGTAGYTF. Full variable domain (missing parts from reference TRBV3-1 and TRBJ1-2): DTAVSQTPKYLVTQMGNDKSIKCEQNLGHDTMYWYKQDSKKFLKIMFSYNNKELIINETVPNRFSPKSPDKAHLNLHINSLELGDSAVYFCASSSGTAGYTFGSGTRLTVV.

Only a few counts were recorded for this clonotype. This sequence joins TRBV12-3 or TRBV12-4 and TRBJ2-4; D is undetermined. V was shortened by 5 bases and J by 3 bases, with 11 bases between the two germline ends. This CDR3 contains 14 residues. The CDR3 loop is CASSIGGNKNIQYF. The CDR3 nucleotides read TGTGCCAGCAGTATTGGTGGGAACAAAAACATTCAGTACTTC.

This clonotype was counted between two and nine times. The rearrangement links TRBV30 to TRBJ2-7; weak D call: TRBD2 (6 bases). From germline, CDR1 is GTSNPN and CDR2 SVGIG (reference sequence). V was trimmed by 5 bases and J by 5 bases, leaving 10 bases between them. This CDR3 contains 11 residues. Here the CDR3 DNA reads TGTGCCTGGGGCCGGGAGAACGAGCAGTACTTC. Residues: CAWGRENEQYF.

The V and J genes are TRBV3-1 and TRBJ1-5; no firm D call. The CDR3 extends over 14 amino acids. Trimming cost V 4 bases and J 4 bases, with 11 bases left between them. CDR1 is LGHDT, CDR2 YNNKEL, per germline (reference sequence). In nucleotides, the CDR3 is TGTGCCAGCAGCCGGGCCTCGGGAAATCAGCCCCAGCATTTT. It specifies CASSRASGNQPQHF.

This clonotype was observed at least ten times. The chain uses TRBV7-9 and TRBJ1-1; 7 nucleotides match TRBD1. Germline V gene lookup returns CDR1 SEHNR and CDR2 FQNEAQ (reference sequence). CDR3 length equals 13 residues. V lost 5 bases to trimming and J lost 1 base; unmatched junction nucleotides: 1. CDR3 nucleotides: TGTGCCAGCAGCCGACAGGGGAACACTGAAGCTTTCTTT. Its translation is CASSRQGNTEAFF.